The 24 T cell receptor beta chains below were found in one sample sequenced in a study of control samples from healthy donors and cancer patients. This table comes from immunoSEQ multiplex PCR, and its TCRdb copy is limited to in-frame clones, with some not included. The sample lists tens of thousands of clones; roughly 90% were seen once. The specimen sequenced was PBMCs. Receptors were obtained from a man aged 55-75 years with colorectal cancer.

V usage is TRBV2 and J usage is TRBJ1-6, with a tentative D call TRBD1 (5 bases). Per the germline V gene, CDR1 is SNHLY and CDR2 is FYNNEI. V was clipped by 6 bases and J by 5 bases, with 11 bases between them. The CDR3 has 14 amino acids. CDR3 sequence: CASRGTSNNSPLHF. The CDR3, as DNA: TGTGCCAGCAGAGGGACGTCTAATAATTCACCCCTCCACTTT.

The chain employs TRBV9 and TRBJ2-3, with TRBD2 identical over 7 bases. Unmatched junction bases numbered 23, after V lost 3 bases and J lost 1 base. This CDR3 spans 21 amino acids. Germline CDR1 SGDLS, CDR2 YYNGEE. The CDR3 here is CASSAPQAGSNPWGGTDTQYF. The DNA for the CDR3 is TGTGCCAGCAGCGCACCCCAAGCGGGATCGAATCCATGGGGGGGCACAGATACGCAGTATTTT.

The genes are TRBV5-5 and TRBJ2-5, with 14 bases aligning to TRBD2. The V and J ends lost 0 bases and 3 bases, in that order; junction bases with no gene match: 7. Germline V lookup: CDR1 SGHKS, CDR2 YYEKEE (reference sequence). The CDR3 covers 18 residues. Here the CDR3 reads CASSLEELTSGGEETQYF. DNA of the CDR3: TGTGCCAGCAGCTTGGAGGAATTGACTAGCGGGGGGGAAGAGACCCAGTACTTC.

This clone was detected only once. This chain links TRBV7-3 with TRBJ2-2; D may be TRBD2 (5 bases). The CDR3 is 15 amino acids. Germline-derived CDR1 and CDR2 are SGHTA and FQGTGA. Trimming cost V 5 bases and J 7 bases, with 17 bases left between them. DNA for the CDR3: TGTGCCAGCAGCGGGCGGGCCCCGGGCCACGGGGAGCTGTTTTTT. Translated, it gives CASSGRAPGHGELFF.

This rearrangement joins TRBV7-8 to TRBJ2-1; weak D call: TRBD2 (6 bases). This CDR3 is built from 15 residues. The germline V gene has CDR1 SGHVS and CDR2 FQNEAQ. V was shortened by 7 bases and J by 6 bases, with 19 bases between the two germline ends. DNA for the CDR3: TGTGCCAGCACCCTCAGGGAGGTGAGGAGCAATGAGCAGTTCTTC. This sequence encodes CASTLREVRSNEQFF.

The chain recombines TRBV30 with TRBJ1-4, with 7 nucleotides matching TRBD1. The germline V gene encodes CDR1 GTSNPN and CDR2 SVGIG (reference sequence). The CDR3 runs to 14 residues. Germline trimming cut 3 bases from V and 5 bases from J; bases unmatched to any gene: 6. The CDR3, as DNA: TGTGCCTGGAGATTACAGGGGAAAAATGAAAAACTGTTTTTT. This sequence encodes CAWRLQGKNEKLFF.

The chain recombines TRBV27 with TRBJ2-2; D may be TRBD2 (6 bases). CDR3 length equals 16 residues. V was shortened by 4 bases and J by 1 base, with 13 bases between the two germline ends. CDR1 MNHEY and CDR2 SMNVEV come from the germline V gene (reference sequence). The CDR3 sequence: CASSYGTGVNTGELFF. CDR3 DNA sequence: TGTGCCAGCAGTTATGGTACGGGGGTGAACACCGGGGAGCTGTTTTTT.

V usage is TRBV27 and J usage is TRBJ2-2; possible D gene TRBD2, 5 bases. Trimming removed 8 bases at V and 4 bases at J, with 11 bases between. The V gene's germline CDR1 is MNHEY and CDR2 SMNVEV (reference sequence). The CDR3 has 13 amino acids. The CDR3 sequence: CASLYRGTGELFF. CDR3 DNA sequence: TGTGCCAGCCTTTATCGGGGCACCGGGGAGCTGTTTTTT.

The chain has TRBV7-9 and TRBJ1-6; 10 nucleotides line up with TRBD1. The V and J ends lost 5 bases and 7 bases, in that order; junction bases with no gene match: 2. Germline CDR1 and CDR2: SEHNR and FQNEAQ (reference sequence). The CDR3 spans 14 residues. The CDR3 sequence: CASSRDRGNSPLHF. The DNA for the CDR3 is TGTGCCAGCAGCCGGGACAGGGGAAATTCACCCCTCCACTTT. The variable domain in full, completed from reference TRBV7-9 and TRBJ1-6, reads DTGVSQNPRHKITKRGQNVTFRCDPISEHNRLYWYRQTLGQGPEFLTYFQNEAQLEKSRLLSDRFSAERPKGSFSTLEIQRTEQGDSAMYLCASSRDRGNSPLHFGNGTRLTVT.

J is TRBJ2-7 and V is TRBV27; either TRBD1 or TRBD2 may supply D (6 bases each). This CDR3 region has 16 residues. The germline gives CDR1 MNHEY, CDR2 SMNVEV (reference sequence). Trimming shortened V by 0 bases and J by 3 bases, and 15 bases separated the two germline ends. Here the CDR3 reads CASSLSWGDKFYEQYF. CDR3 coding DNA: TGTGCCAGCAGTTTATCGTGGGGGGACAAATTCTACGAGCAGTACTTC.

This clone was recorded only once. The chain combines TRBV5-5 with TRBJ2-7, with D unresolved. The germline V and J ends were trimmed by 0 bases and 0 bases, with 13 bases remaining between them. Germline V gene lookup returns CDR1 SGHKS and CDR2 YYEKEE (reference sequence). The CDR3 consists of 16 residues. This CDR3 reads CASSLGASHSSYEQYF. Here the CDR3 DNA reads TGTGCCAGCAGCTTGGGGGCTTCCCACTCCTCCTACGAGCAGTACTTC.

The gene calls are TRBV6-1 and TRBJ2-3; TRBD2 might be the D (5 bases). The V end lost 3 bases, the J end lost 11 bases, and 21 bases lay between the germline ends. CDR3 length: 15 amino acids. The germline V gene has CDR1 MNHNS and CDR2 SASEGT. The CDR3: CASSDAPPAGRRQYF. The CDR3 DNA is TGTGCCAGCAGTGACGCCCCCCCCGCGGGTAGGAGGCAGTATTTT.

This chain connects TRBV12-3 or TRBV12-4 to TRBJ1-1; D might be TRBD1 (5 bases). Trimming cost V 5 bases and J 7 bases, with 14 bases left between them. The CDR3 consists of 13 residues. CDR3 DNA: TGTGCCAGCAGTCAATCGGGACCGTTTGAAGCTTTCTTT. This encodes CASSQSGPFEAFF.

J is TRBJ2-3 and V is TRBV5-4; TRBD2 matches at 13 bases. This CDR3 has 15 amino acids. The germline V gene encodes CDR1 SGHNT and CDR2 YYREEE (reference sequence). V was pared by 4 bases and J by 6 bases, with 5 bases of the junction left unmatched. The CDR3 sequence: CASSPGTSGVDTQYF. DNA for the CDR3: TGTGCCAGCAGCCCAGGGACTAGCGGGGTTGATACGCAGTATTTT.

The chain employs TRBV7-2 and TRBJ2-3; 7 bases align to TRBD2. V trimming: 5 bases; J trimming: 8 bases; junction bases outside the gene matches: 7. The CDR3 is 13 residues long. The germline V gene has CDR1 SGHTA and CDR2 FQGNSA. The CDR3 sequence is CASSARLAGTQYF. The CDR3 coding sequence is TGTGCCAGCAGCGCCAGACTAGCCGGTACGCAGTATTTT.

This chain uses TRBV7-3 with TRBJ2-2, with 7 bases fitting TRBD1. Per germline, CDR1 SGHTA and CDR2 FQGTGA. V dropped 4 bases and J dropped 0; count of bases not matched to a gene: 2. The CDR3 runs 15 residues. The CDR3 sequence: CASSSGQPNTGELFF. The CDR3 DNA is TGTGCCAGCAGCTCGGGACAGCCGAACACCGGGGAGCTGTTTTTT.

This clone was seen more than once but under ten times. This sequence joins TRBV30 and TRBJ1-5; the D gene is possibly TRBD1 (5 bases). The germline CDR1 and CDR2 sequences are GTSNPN and SVGIG (reference sequence). V was trimmed by 0 bases and J by 6 bases, leaving 12 bases between them. The CDR3 has 14 amino acids. The CDR3 region is CAWSVRGAGQPQHF. The CDR3 DNA reads as TGTGCCTGGAGTGTTCGAGGGGCGGGTCAGCCCCAGCATTTT.

CDR3 coding DNA: TGTGCCAGCAGTTTGGGGGGCAGGGCTTATGGCTACACCTTC. Translation gives CASSLGGRAYGYTF. The chain links TRBV28 to TRBJ1-2; a weak D match, TRBD1 (6 bases). This CDR3 contains 14 residues. CDR1 and CDR2 from the germline V gene are MDHEN and SYDVKM. V was trimmed by 3 bases and J by 5 bases, leaving 13 bases between them.

The genes are TRBV6-5 and TRBJ2-3; 8 nucleotides agree with TRBD2. V shed 8 bases and J 0 bases; nucleotides not matched to a gene: 7. The CDR3 runs 15 residues. Germline CDR1 reads MNHEY; CDR2 reads SVGAGI. CDR3 coding DNA: TGTGCCAGCGGGACCGGGGGGGTAAGCACAGATACGCAGTATTTT. Its translation is CASGTGGVSTDTQYF.

This clone was counted between two and nine times. The rearrangement uses TRBV4-1 and TRBJ2-7, with TRBD2 matching 14 bases. From germline, CDR1 is MGHRA and CDR2 YSYEKL. Unmatched junction bases numbered 6, after V lost 5 bases and J lost 3 bases. CDR3 length: 16 amino acids. The CDR3 DNA reads TGCGCCAGCAGCTCGGGGACTAGCGGGGGAGTCTACGAGCAGTACTTC. This encodes CASSSGTSGGVYEQYF.

V and J are TRBV24-1 and TRBJ2-3; 8 bases map to TRBD2. V trimming: 0 bases; J trimming: 0 bases; junction bases outside the gene matches: 7. The CDR3 extends over 18 amino acids. Germline CDR1 and CDR2: KGHDR and SFDVKD. CDR3 amino acids: CATSDLGGRGASTDTQYF. CDR3 in DNA: TGTGCCACCAGTGATTTGGGTGGGCGGGGGGCTAGCACAGATACGCAGTATTTT.

The chain is built from TRBV1 and TRBJ1-1. TRBV1 is listed as a pseudogene. The CDR3 is 15 amino acids. DNA for the CDR3: TGCACCAGCAGCCAAAGGGGCGGGCAGACCACTGAAGCTTTCTTT. It specifies CTSSQRGGQTTEAFF.

This clone has a handful of counts. The V call is TRBV6-5, the J call TRBJ2-1; TRBD2 aligns across 12 bases. V was pared by 6 bases and J by 7 bases, with 4 bases of the junction left unmatched. The germline CDR1 and CDR2 sequences are MNHEY and SVGAGI. The CDR3 runs 14 residues. The CDR3 sequence is CASSRLAGDNEQFF. The CDR3 coding sequence is TGTGCCAGCAGCCGACTAGCGGGGGATAATGAGCAGTTCTTC.

The rearrangement joins TRBV5-1 to TRBJ2-5; D is uncertain. The CDR3 runs 11 residues. Germline assignment: CDR1 SGHRS and CDR2 YFSETQ. V dropped 6 bases and J dropped 1 base, with 4 bases sitting between them. This CDR3 reads CASTTQETQYF. In DNA form, the CDR3 reads TGCGCCAGCACCACCCAAGAGACCCAGTACTTC.